The 19 T cell receptor beta chains below all came from one sample that was sequenced in a study of cytomegalovirus exposure and HLA in healthy donors. PCR used 60 Vbeta primers and 13 Jbeta primers. Libraries were prepared by immunoSEQ multiplex PCR; TCRdb keeps only in-frame clonotypes and omits some of them. Of some 200,000 clones listed, 75% to 85% are singletons. The sample comprised PBMCs. Receptor source: a girl aged 10-17 years in good health and CMV-seronegative.

This clone was observed once. This rearrangement joins TRBV7-2 to TRBJ1-1; 10 nucleotides agree with TRBD1. CDR1 SGHTA and CDR2 FQGNSA come from the germline V gene. The ends lost 5 bases at V and 11 bases at J; junction bases unmatched: 17. The CDR3 sequence is 16 residues long. The CDR3 region is CASSPLGQGVQVLAFF. In DNA, the CDR3 is TGTGCCAGCAGCCCTCTCGGACAGGGGGTACAGGTGTTGGCTTTCTTT.

The chain is built from TRBV29-1 and TRBJ2-1, with TRBD1 as a possible D gene (7 bases). Germline loops: CDR1 SQVTM, CDR2 ANQGSEA. Trimming stripped 3 bases from V and 5 bases from J, with 8 bases between. The CDR3 sequence is 12 residues long. DNA for the CDR3: TGCAGCGTTGACAGGGGGGACAATGAGCAGTTCTTC. Translation: CSVDRGDNEQFF.

In nucleotides, the CDR3 is TGTGCCAGCTCTGGCCTAGTGAACACTGAAGCTTTCTTT. It encodes CASSGLVNTEAFF. The chain employs TRBV18 and TRBJ1-1; the D is unclear. CDR1 KGHSH and CDR2 LQKENI come from the germline V gene. The V and J ends lost 6 bases and 0 bases respectively, with 8 bases between them. The CDR3 sequence is 13 residues long.

The V call is TRBV4-1, the J call TRBJ1-1; D is ambiguous. From germline, CDR1 is MGHRA and CDR2 YSYEKL. The CDR3 spans 16 residues. The V and J ends lost 0 bases and 2 bases respectively, with 13 bases between them. CDR3 nucleotide sequence: TGCGCCAGCAGCCAAGACAACCCCACAGTTAACACTGAAGCTTTCTTT. Its protein product is CASSQDNPTVNTEAFF.

This clone was picked up a small number of times. The chain links TRBV6-5 to TRBJ1-2; D is undetermined. Germline assignment: CDR1 MNHEY and CDR2 SVGAGI. The ends were cut back, 0 bases at V and 8 bases at J, with 13 bases in the middle. The CDR3 is 14 amino acids. The CDR3 DNA sequence: TGTGCCAGCAGTTACTCGATCGGGGTGGAAGGCTACACCTTC. Its translation is CASSYSIGVEGYTF.

V usage is TRBV10-3 and J usage is TRBJ1-6; unclear D gene. Germline CDR1 reads ENHRY; CDR2 reads SYGVKD. The CDR3 runs 12 residues. V shed 2 bases and J shed 19 bases, with 15 bases lying between them. CDR3 sequence (DNA): TGTGCCATCAGTGAGGCGGTAGGTCGCGTTCACTTT. The encoded protein is CAISEAVGRVHF.

This sequence joins TRBV25-1 and TRBJ2-1, with TRBD2 matching 8 bases. Germline trimming cut 1 base from V and 4 bases from J; bases unmatched to any gene: 6. Germline CDR1 is MGHDK and CDR2 is SYGVNS. The CDR3 is 16 amino acids. For the CDR3, the DNA is TGTGCCAGCAGTGAATTCAGACTAGCGCCTTACAATGAGCAGTTCTTC. This translates into CASSEFRLAPYNEQFF.

Worth noting for this clone: One end of the junction does not line up with germline, which may come from a read error. This chain connects TRBV7-9 to TRBJ2-3, with a tentative D call TRBD2 (6 bases). Germline V CDR1 and CDR2: SEHNR, FQNEAQ (reference sequence). The CDR3 loop spans 16 amino acids. Here the CDR3 reads CSSSLILGLSTDTQYF. In DNA, the CDR3 is TGTTCCAGCAGCTTAATACTGGGACTTAGCACAGATACGCAGTATTTT.

The chain has TRBV18 and TRBJ1-3, with D maybe TRBD1 (6 bases). Trimming cost V 1 base and J 0 bases, with 10 bases left between them. The CDR3 is 16 amino acids. Germline V gene lookup returns CDR1 KGHSH and CDR2 LQKENI. Here the CDR3 reads CASSPLNRDSGNTIYF. The CDR3 DNA is TGTGCCAGCTCACCACTTAACAGGGACTCTGGAAACACCATATATTTT.

A word on this clone: This likely comes from a read error, as the CDR3 has no conserved phenylalanine or tryptophan at its end. The limits of the CDR3 on the DNA are not certain, so only TCRdb's listed CDR3 is given. The J gene is TRBJ1-2, the V gene TRBV20-1; TRBD1, the D gene given by the table, was not confirmed from the DNA. The CDR3 spans 11 amino acids, including both terminal residues. Germline-derived CDR1 and CDR2 are DFQATT and SNEGSKA (reference sequence). This chain's CDR3 is CSAYYRGLPAG.

In this sample, this clone turned up a few times. This chain connects TRBV5-4 to TRBJ1-1; D possibly corresponds to TRBD1 (6 bases). The length of the CDR3 is 14 residues. Germline CDR1 SGHNT, CDR2 YYREEE (reference sequence). Trimming shortened V by 0 bases and J by 2 bases, and 8 bases separated the two germline ends. In DNA, the CDR3 is TGTGCCAGCAGCTTGGGGACAGTCAACACTGAAGCTTTCTTT. Amino acids: CASSLGTVNTEAFF.

CDR3 amino acids: CASSLGAGGMNTEAFF. CDR3 sequence (DNA): TGTGCCAGCAGCTTAGGAGCAGGGGGGATGAACACTGAAGCTTTCTTT. The chain is built from TRBV7-6 and TRBJ1-1, with 7 positions matching TRBD1. In germline, CDR1 is SGHVS, CDR2 FNYEAQ. This CDR3 is built from 16 residues. Germline trimming cut 1 base from V and 0 bases from J; bases unmatched to any gene: 5.

The chain uses TRBV25-1 and TRBJ2-3; 15 bases map to TRBD2. The CDR3 consists of 15 residues. From germline, CDR1 is MGHDK and CDR2 SYGVNS. Germline trimming cut 8 bases from V and 4 bases from J; bases unmatched to any gene: 4. This CDR3 reads CASGGLAGGPDTQYF. CDR3 DNA: TGTGCCAGCGGTGGACTAGCGGGGGGGCCAGATACGCAGTATTTT.

In its sample, this clone was seen once. This rearrangement joins TRBV30 to TRBJ1-2; D is possibly TRBD1 (6 bases). The germline gives CDR1 GTSNPN, CDR2 SVGIG (reference sequence). CDR3 length: 12 amino acids. V was trimmed by 2 bases and J by 5 bases, leaving 9 bases between them. The CDR3 here is CAWSPQGYGYTF. DNA for the CDR3: TGTGCCTGGAGTCCACAGGGATATGGCTACACCTTC.

CDR3 sequence (DNA): TGTGCCACCAGCAGGTCCGGGACTAGCGGGACTCTATGGGGGAATGAGCAGTTCTTC. It yields the protein CATSRSGTSGTLWGNEQFF. The rearrangement links TRBV15 to TRBJ2-1; TRBD2 matches 13 bases. This CDR3 is built from 19 residues. Germline V gives CDR1 LNHNV, CDR2 YYDKDF (reference sequence). Trimming took 3 bases from V and 7 from J; bases not matched to a gene: 15.

The V and J genes are TRBV27 and TRBJ2-1; D not certain. V lost 5 bases and J 4 bases, leaving 12 bases between the germline ends. Germline lookup yields CDR1 MNHEY and CDR2 SMNVEV (reference sequence). This CDR3 comprises 14 residues. The chain's CDR3 is CASSKTNFYNEQFF. The CDR3, as DNA: TGTGCCAGCAGTAAAACTAACTTTTACAATGAGCAGTTCTTC.

The chain's CDR3 is CASSPGTEPFEQYF. CDR3 nucleotides: TGTGCCAGCAGTCCGGGAACGGAGCCTTTTGAGCAGTACTTC. The chain carries TRBV6-5 and TRBJ2-7, with D perhaps TRBD2 (5 bases). With 5 bases removed from V and 7 bases from J, the gap between germline ends came to 18 bases. Per germline, CDR1 MNHEY and CDR2 SVGAGI. The CDR3 has 14 residues.

The V call is TRBV9, the J call TRBJ2-1, with D unclear. There are 16 residues in the CDR3. Trimming pared 0 bases from V and 4 bases from J, leaving 14 bases between. In germline, CDR1 is SGDLS, CDR2 YYNGEE. The CDR3 spells CASSVGPGRGYNEQFF. The CDR3 DNA reads TGTGCCAGCAGCGTAGGTCCAGGTCGTGGTTACAATGAGCAGTTCTTC.

In nucleotides, the CDR3 is TGTGCCAGCAAGTTGCAGGGGGCGCGTGGCTACACCTTC. Encoded protein: CASKLQGARGYTF. The rearrangement links TRBV28 to TRBJ1-2; 8 nucleotides match TRBD1. V lost 7 bases, J lost 7 bases, and 8 bases stayed unmatched. Looked up from germline, CDR1 is MDHEN and CDR2 is SYDVKM. The CDR3 covers 13 residues.